The next 18 T cell receptor beta chains were all read from a single sample in a study of breast tumors, draining lymph nodes, adjacent tissues. The lymph nodes were axillary draining lymph nodes from breast cancer patients. TCRdb passed the multiplex PCR reads through MiXCR, listing each CDR3 protein once. Among 130,000 or so distinct CDR3 sequences listed, roughly 20% were seen once. The sequenced material came from axillary lymph node tissue. The source is a female donor with breast cancer. Some clones in this sample may be carry-over from other donors' samples.

Comments on this clonotype: No conserved phenylalanine or tryptophan ends this CDR3, so it is likely a read error. This chain joins TRBV29-1 and TRBJ1-5; D unclear. Germline V gene sequence: CDR1 SQVTM, CDR2 ANQGSEA. Trimming took off 4 bases at V and 9 bases at J, with 16 bases between the two ends. CDR3 size: 13 residues. CDR3 region: CSVVDLVGSPQHP. The CDR3 DNA follows: TGCAGCGTTGTGGACTTAGTGGGCTCGCCCCAGCATCCT.

This clonotype was picked up one time. A much larger clone lies a single base off, so this may be a read error. The chain joins TRBV5-5 to TRBJ2-1; D remains unclear. The CDR3 is 13 amino acids. Germline CDR1 is SGHKS and CDR2 is YYEKEE (reference sequence). The chain's CDR3 is CASSFFQDDERFF. CDR3 coding DNA: TGTGCCAGCAGCTTTTTTCAGGACGATGAGCGGTTCTTC. The complete variable domain, with remaining parts taken from reference TRBV5-5 and TRBJ2-1, reads DAGVTQSPTHLIKTRGQQVTLRCSPISGHKSVSWYQQVLGQGPQFIFQYYEKEERGRGNFPDRFSARQFPNYSSELNVNALLLGDSALYLCASSFFQDDERFFGPGTRLTVL.

This clonotype occurred many times. The V and J genes are TRBV7-2 and TRBJ2-3; no clear D. The germline V and J ends were trimmed by 2 bases and 1 base, with 10 bases remaining between them. Germline lookup yields CDR1 SGHTA and CDR2 FQGNSA. The CDR3 has 15 residues. The CDR3 loop reads CASSLRQIGTDTQYF. The CDR3 DNA follows: TGTGCCAGCAGCTTACGGCAAATAGGCACAGATACGCAGTATTTT. The full variable domain, in which reference TRBV7-2 and TRBJ2-3 provide the parts outside the CDR3, is GAGVSQSPSNKVTEKGKDVELRCDPISGHTALYWYRQSLGQGLEFLIYFQGNSAPDKSGLPSDRFSAERTGGSVSTLTIQRTQQEDSAVYLCASSLRQIGTDTQYFGPGTRLTVL.

This clonotype was recorded at least ten times. CDR3 in DNA: TGTGCCAGCAGCTTAGGGACTAGCGGGAGTGGAGATACGCAGTATTTT. Residues: CASSLGTSGSGDTQYF. The chain employs TRBV7-2 and TRBJ2-3, with TRBD2 identical over 13 bases. The CDR3 has 16 amino acids. The V gene's germline CDR1 is SGHTA and CDR2 FQGNSA. V shed 1 base, J shed 5 bases, and the junction held 3 bases outside the gene matches.

At least ten counts were recorded for this clonotype. The rearrangement uses TRBV7-2 and TRBJ1-5; D remains ambiguous. Looked up from germline, CDR1 is SGHTA and CDR2 is FQGNSA. V lost 2 bases and J lost 0, with 8 bases in between. This CDR3 has 15 amino acids. CDR3 DNA: TGTGCCAGCAGCTTAATCGGGAGTAGCAATCAGCCCCAGCATTTT. This codes for CASSLIGSSNQPQHF.

In its sample, this clonotype was seen many times. The genes are TRBV5-1 and TRBJ1-2; 7 positions agree with TRBD1. V trimming: 5 bases; J trimming: 3 bases; junction bases outside the gene matches: 4. Germline CDR1 and CDR2: SGHRS and YFSETQ. The CDR3 runs 13 residues. The CDR3 loop is CASSVTGDYGYTF. CDR3 DNA sequence: TGCGCCAGCAGTGTCACAGGGGACTATGGCTACACCTTC.

This clonotype was observed at least ten times. The chain has TRBV6-1 and TRBJ1-5, with D possibly TRBD1 on 5 matching bases. Germline V lookup: CDR1 MNHNS, CDR2 SASEGT. Trimming shortened V by 10 bases and J by 3 bases, and 16 bases separated the two germline ends. The CDR3 sequence is 14 residues long. The CDR3 nucleotides read TGTGCCACGCACGTGGGGCGATACAATCAGCCCCAGCATTTT. It encodes CATHVGRYNQPQHF.

The chain joins TRBV5-8 to TRBJ2-4, with 9 bases that match TRBD2. V lost 2 bases, J lost 1 base, and 7 bases stayed unmatched. From germline, CDR1 is SGHTS and CDR2 YDEGEE. CDR3 length: 17 amino acids. The CDR3 bases are TGTGCCAGCAGCTTCCGTAGCGGGAGTCGGGCCAAAAACATTCAGTACTTC. The encoded protein is CASSFRSGSRAKNIQYF.

Comments on this clonotype: A clone one base away is much larger, so this may be a read error. The chain uses TRBV4-1 and TRBJ2-1; weak D call: TRBD2 (6 bases). The V gene's germline CDR1 is MGHRA and CDR2 YSYEKL. CDR3 size: 17 residues. This chain's CDR3 is CASSQLPGSGTFDERFF. DNA of the CDR3: TGCGCCAGCAGCCAATTACCGGGTAGCGGAACTTTCGATGAGCGGTTCTTC.

This clonotype was recorded at least ten times. This sequence joins TRBV4-1 and TRBJ1-3; TRBD1 might be the D (6 bases). V lost 4 bases and J lost 4, with 14 bases in between. This CDR3 comprises 15 residues. CDR1 and CDR2 from the germline V gene are MGHRA and YSYEKL. The CDR3: CASSRGGARGNTIYF. CDR3 DNA: TGCGCCAGCAGCCGGGGGGGGGCGCGAGGAAACACCATATATTTT.

This clonotype was counted many times. The genes are TRBV27 and TRBJ2-7; either TRBD1 or TRBD2 may supply D (5 bases each). The V end lost 5 bases, the J end lost 0 bases, and 11 bases lay between the germline ends. Germline assignment: CDR1 MNHEY and CDR2 SMNVEV (reference sequence). There are 14 residues in the CDR3. The CDR3 DNA sequence: TGTGCCAGCAGTCTGGGACGGCTCTCCTACGAGCAGTACTTC. Translating gives CASSLGRLSYEQYF.

CDR3 coding DNA: TGTGCCAGCAGTTTTGCGGCAGGAGGGCAGCCCCAGCATTTT. It codes for CASSFAAGGQPQHF. This chain uses TRBV12-3 or TRBV12-4 with TRBJ1-5; D call uncertain. The CDR3 is 14 residues long. V lost 3 bases to trimming and J lost 7 bases, with 13 bases between them.

Concerning this clonotype: At one end the junction does not follow the germline gene, possibly because of a read error. The J gene is TRBJ1-5, the V gene TRBV7-2; D gene ambiguous. CDR1 and CDR2 from the germline V gene are SGHTA and FQGNSA. CDR3 length: 14 amino acids. The CDR3 DNA sequence: TGTGCCGGCAGCTTAGGTGGTTTCGGTCAGCCCCAGCATTTT. It codes for CAGSLGGFGQPQHF.

This clonotype was seen a handful of times. This may arise from a read error, as a much more abundant clone is one base away. This rearrangement joins TRBV6-9 to TRBJ2-3; D uncertain. The CDR3 is made up of 14 amino acids. Germline lookup yields CDR1 MNHGY and CDR2 SVAAGI. Trimming left V 5 bases short and J 4 bases short, with 13 bases between. The CDR3 is CASSVSWVPDTQYF. The DNA of the CDR3 is TGTGCCAGCAGTGTTTCGTGGGTTCCAGATACGCAGTATTTT.

Ten or more counts support this clonotype. The chain combines TRBV7-3 with TRBJ2-5; 8 bases align to TRBD1. Unmatched junction bases numbered 3, after V lost 5 bases and J lost 4 bases. Germline CDR1 SGHTA, CDR2 FQGTGA. CDR3 length: 13 amino acids. CDR3 DNA: TGTGCCAGCAGCCGCAGGGGGCTAGAGACCCAGTACTTC. As protein: CASSRRGLETQYF.

This clonotype was picked up many times. The V and J genes are TRBV2 and TRBJ2-1; no firm D call. The V end was cut by 2 bases, the J end by 7 bases, with 12 bases between. This CDR3 comprises 14 residues. In germline, CDR1 is SNHLY, CDR2 FYNNEI. The CDR3 loop reads CASSERVLGNEQFF. CDR3 DNA sequence: TGTGCCAGCAGTGAAAGGGTCCTGGGGAATGAGCAGTTCTTC.

Turning to this clonotype: A read error may explain this, as a much larger clone is one base away. The chain combines TRBV5-1 with TRBJ2-2, with TRBD1 identical over 8 bases. The CDR3 is 14 residues long. From germline, CDR1 is SGHRS and CDR2 YFSETQ. CDR3 protein: CASSSGQEGGELLF. CDR3 bases: TGCGCCAGCAGCTCGGGACAGGAGGGCGGGGAGCTGCTTTTT.

A word on this clonotype: Just one base apart from a much larger clone, this may be a read error. V and J are TRBV4-2 and TRBJ1-2; D possibly corresponds to TRBD1 (5 bases). Germline V CDR1 and CDR2: LGHNA, YNFKEQ. Trimming stripped 1 base from V and 13 bases from J, with 22 bases between. There are 15 residues in the CDR3. The DNA for the CDR3 is TGTGCCAGCAGCCAAGTGGGACCGGCGACCCGCAACTGCACCTTC. This gives the protein CASSQVGPATRNCTF.